The sequence of this T cell receptor (beta chain) was determined in a study of control samples from healthy donors and cancer patients. TCRdb's copy holds only in-frame clones and misses some; the assay was immunoSEQ multiplex PCR. The table lists 160,000 or so clones, 94% of them singletons. The V and J ends lost 6 bases and 7 bases respectively, with 12 bases between them. Germline CDR1 is MNHEY and CDR2 is SVGAGI. The length of the CDR3 is 12 residues. Material: PBMCs. The chain combines TRBV6-5 with TRBJ1-2; tentative D call: TRBD1 (6 bases). This receptor was obtained from a man in his fifties or sixties with colorectal cancer. The CDR3 loop reads CASSETGGGYTF. The CDR3 DNA reads TGTGCCAGCAGCGAGACAGGCGGTGGCTACACCTTC.